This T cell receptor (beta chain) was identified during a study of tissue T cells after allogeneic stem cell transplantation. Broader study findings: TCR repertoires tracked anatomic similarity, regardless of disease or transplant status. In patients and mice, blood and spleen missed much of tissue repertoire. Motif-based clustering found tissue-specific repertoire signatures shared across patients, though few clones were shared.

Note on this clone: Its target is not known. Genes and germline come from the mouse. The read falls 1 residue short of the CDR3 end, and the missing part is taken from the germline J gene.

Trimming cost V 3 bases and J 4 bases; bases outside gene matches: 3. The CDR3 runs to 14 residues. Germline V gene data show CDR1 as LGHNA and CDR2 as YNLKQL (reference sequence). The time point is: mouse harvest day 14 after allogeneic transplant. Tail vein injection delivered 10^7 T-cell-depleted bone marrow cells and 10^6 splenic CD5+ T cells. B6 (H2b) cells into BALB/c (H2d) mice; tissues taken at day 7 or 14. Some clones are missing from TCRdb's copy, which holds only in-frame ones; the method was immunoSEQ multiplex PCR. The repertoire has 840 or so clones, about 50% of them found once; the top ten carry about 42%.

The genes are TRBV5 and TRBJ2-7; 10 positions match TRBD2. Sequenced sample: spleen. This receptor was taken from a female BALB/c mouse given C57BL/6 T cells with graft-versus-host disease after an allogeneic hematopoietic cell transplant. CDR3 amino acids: CASSQPGLGYEQYF. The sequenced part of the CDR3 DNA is TGTGCCAGCAGCCAGCCGGGACTGGGGTATGAACAGTAC.